A single sample is the source of the 12 T cell receptor beta chains below, sequenced in a study of blood T cell repertoires in COVID-19. TCRdb's table, derived via immunoSEQ multiplex PCR, lists solely in-frame clones and lacks some. The sample has tens of thousands of clones, 70% to 90% seen once. Sequencing input: peripheral blood. These receptors were taken from a man aged 80 or over with acute or convalescent COVID-19.

The rearrangement joins TRBV6-6 to TRBJ2-7; TRBD1 is a possible D gene (5 bases). The CDR3 extends over 14 amino acids. The ends were cut back, 0 bases at V and 4 bases at J, with 10 bases in the middle. In germline, CDR1 is MNHNY, CDR2 SVGAGI (reference sequence). The CDR3 nucleotides read TGTGCCAGCAGTTACTCAAGGACATTATACGAGCAGTACTTC. Its protein is CASSYSRTLYEQYF.

This sequence joins TRBV9 and TRBJ2-3; 8 positions match TRBD2. The germline gives CDR1 SGDLS, CDR2 YYNGEE. J was trimmed by 1 base and V by 4 bases; bases with no gene match: 11. This CDR3 comprises 17 residues. The CDR3 DNA reads TGTGCCAGCAGCCCCCACCCTCGGCGGGGGGGCACAGATACGCAGTATTTT. This encodes CASSPHPRRGGTDTQYF.

This sequence joins TRBV7-2 and TRBJ2-5; TRBD2 aligns across 12 bases. Germline CDR1 is SGHTA and CDR2 is FQGNSA. The CDR3 is 16 residues long. V was clipped by 6 bases and J by 5 bases; unmatched bases: 10. Written as DNA, the CDR3 is TGTGCCAGCAGGTCCCCTAGCGGGGGGGCCGTCGAGACCCAGTACTTC. It translates to CASRSPSGGAVETQYF.

The J gene is TRBJ2-7, the V gene TRBV6-1, with 7 bases lining up with TRBD1. The germline CDR1 and CDR2 sequences are MNHNS and SASEGT. This CDR3 is 15 amino acids long. J lost 3 bases, V lost 3 bases, and 8 bases had no gene match. The CDR3 nucleotides are TGTGCCAGCAGTGACAGGGGGAATCTTAACTACGAGCAGTACTTC. Protein sequence: CASSDRGNLNYEQYF.

The V and J genes are TRBV5-4 and TRBJ2-4; D might be TRBD2 (7 bases). CDR1 is SGHNT, CDR2 YYREEE, per germline (reference sequence). The CDR3 runs to 17 residues. Trimming removed 4 bases at V and 0 bases at J, with 17 bases between. CDR3 residues: CASSTRGGPIAKNIQYF. The CDR3 DNA reads TGTGCCAGCAGCACAAGGGGGGGGCCGATAGCCAAAAACATTCAGTACTTC.

The J gene is TRBJ1-2, the V gene TRBV18; 8 nucleotides match TRBD1. V trimming: 3 bases; J trimming: 7 bases; junction bases outside the gene matches: 10. CDR1 and CDR2 from the germline V gene are KGHSH and LQKENI. The CDR3 contains 15 residues. CDR3 loop: CASSPQDQGASGYTF. In nucleotides, the CDR3 is TGTGCCAGCTCACCTCAAGATCAGGGGGCTTCTGGCTACACCTTC.

The J gene is TRBJ1-2, the V gene TRBV9; TRBD1 might be the D (5 bases). CDR3 length: 17 residues. The germline V and J ends were trimmed by 0 bases and 4 bases, with 19 bases remaining between them. Germline assignment: CDR1 SGDLS and CDR2 YYNGEE. The CDR3 spells CASSVAQGGGDIYGYTF. CDR3 coding DNA: TGTGCCAGCAGCGTAGCCCAGGGCGGGGGAGACATCTATGGCTACACCTTC.

The CDR3 here is CASEGQQYEQYF. CDR3 nucleotides: TGCGCCAGCGAGGGACAGCAATACGAGCAGTACTTC. The V gene is TRBV10-2, the J gene TRBJ2-7, with 7 bases identical to TRBD1. Trimming removed 8 bases from V and 4 bases from J; junction bases left unmatched: 5. The CDR3 sequence is 12 residues long. Germline V gene lookup returns CDR1 WSHSY and CDR2 SAAADI.

This clone was detected a few times. The V call is TRBV18, the J call TRBJ2-1; TRBD2 matches at 9 bases. Losses at the gene ends were 1 base for V and 6 bases for J; bases not matched to a gene: 7. Germline CDR1 and CDR2: KGHSH and LQKENI. CDR3 size: 16 residues. As DNA, the CDR3 is TGTGCCAGCTCACCACGGGAGCGGGGGGCAATCAATGAGCAGTTCTTC. It translates to CASSPRERGAINEQFF.

The DNA for the CDR3 is TGTGCCAGCAGCTTAGTTCGGGGTTTTAATGAAAAACTGTTTTTT. Encoded protein: CASSLVRGFNEKLFF. The rearrangement links TRBV11-2 to TRBJ1-4; the D is unclear. The V gene lost 1 base and the J gene lost 4 bases, with 10 bases spanning the gap. The CDR3 length is 15 residues. The germline V gene encodes CDR1 SGHAT and CDR2 FQNNGV.

The genes are TRBV28 and TRBJ2-7; 8 bases are shared with TRBD1. V lost 6 bases to trimming and J lost 4 bases; unmatched junction nucleotides: 5. This CDR3 is 13 amino acids long. From germline, CDR1 is MDHEN and CDR2 SYDVKM. CDR3 amino acids: CASRPGQAYEQYF. Here the CDR3 DNA reads TGTGCCAGCAGACCGGGACAGGCATACGAGCAGTACTTC.

This rearrangement joins TRBV19 to TRBJ1-6; no definite D call. Deletions cut 5 bases from V and 5 bases from J, with 13 bases between. Germline lookup yields CDR1 LNHDA and CDR2 SQIVND (reference sequence). CDR3 length: 15 amino acids. CDR3 sequence reads: CASSPRVFNNSPLHF. The DNA of the CDR3 is TGTGCCAGTAGTCCCCGGGTCTTTAATAATTCACCCCTCCACTTT.